This T cell receptor (beta chain) was recorded in a study of blood T cells in healthy people across ages. This clonotype was seen ten or more times. A second PCR of about 6 to 11 cycles used a sample-barcoded 5' primer and a J-beta primer mix. TCRdb ran MiXCR on the 5' RACE reads and lists one entry per CDR3 protein. The sample has 1,300,000 or so distinct CDR3 sequences; approximately 59% are singletons. This receptor was obtained from a man aged 18 to 35 in good health. The sequencing sample was made of blood.

Here the CDR3 reads CASSLVSSGSYEQYF. CDR3 sequence (DNA): TGTGCCAGCAGCTTAGTCTCTAGCGGGAGTTACGAGCAGTACTTC. The J gene is TRBJ2-7, the V gene TRBV7-2, with TRBD2 matching 10 bases. The germline CDR1 and CDR2 sequences are SGHTA and FQGNSA. This CDR3 comprises 15 residues. With V trimmed by 1 base and J by 4 bases, 4 bases remained unmatched.